Each of the 27 T cell receptor beta chains below was sequenced from the same sample in a study of blood T cell repertoires in COVID-19. The data were produced by immunoSEQ multiplex PCR, yet TCRdb's version contains in-frame clones alone and is incomplete. The table records about 420,000 clones, 85% to 90% of them present only once. The sequencing input was peripheral blood. The source is a man between 18 and 35 years old with COVID-19, enrolled during active disease.

A single count supports this clone. V gene TRBV2 combines with J gene TRBJ2-5, with D possibly being TRBD2 (7 bases). The CDR3 length is 14 residues. The V gene's germline CDR1 is SNHLY and CDR2 FYNNEI. V was pared by 4 bases and J by 7 bases, with 16 bases between. CDR3 region: CASSVEGGMGTQYF. The CDR3 coding sequence is TGTGCCAGCAGTGTTGAGGGGGGGATGGGGACCCAGTACTTC. Variable domain in full (rest from reference TRBV2 and TRBJ2-5): EPEVTQTPSHQVTQMGQEVILRCVPISNHLYFYWYRQILGQKVEFLVSFYNNEISEKSEIFDDQFSVERPDGSNFTLKIRSTKLEDSAMYFCASSVEGGMGTQYFGPGTRLLVL.

The genes are TRBV5-1 and TRBJ2-3; possible D gene TRBD1, 6 bases. Trimming removed 1 base from V and 0 bases from J, with 9 bases in between. Germline V CDR1 and CDR2: SGHRS, YFSETQ. The CDR3 has 15 residues. CDR3 amino acids: CASSLPGDSTDTQYF. Written as DNA, the CDR3 is TGCGCCAGCAGCTTGCCAGGGGATAGCACAGATACGCAGTATTTT. Full variable domain (missing parts from reference TRBV5-1 and TRBJ2-3): KAGVTQTPRYLIKTRGQQVTLSCSPISGHRSVSWYQQTPGQGLQFLFEYFSETQRNKGNFPGRFSGRQFSNSRSEMNVSTLELGDSALYLCASSLPGDSTDTQYFGPGTRLTVL.

The chain uses TRBV9 and TRBJ2-2; maybe TRBD1 (6 bases). This CDR3 has 14 amino acids. Trimming took 3 bases from V and 6 from J, leaving 12 bases between them. Germline-derived CDR1 and CDR2 are SGDLS and YYNGEE. In DNA form, the CDR3 reads TGTGCCAGCAGCGCCGAGGGGGATTCCGGGGAGCTGTTTTTT. As protein: CASSAEGDSGELFF.

This chain uses TRBV5-6 with TRBJ2-1, with a tentative D call TRBD1 (5 bases). V was shortened by 2 bases and J by 8 bases, with 17 bases between the two germline ends. The CDR3 totals 15 residues. From germline, CDR1 is SGHDT and CDR2 YYEEEE. As DNA, the CDR3 is TGTGCCAGCAGCTTCGGGTGGGGCCACAATTATGAGCAGTTCTTC. Residues: CASSFGWGHNYEQFF.

The chain's CDR3 is CASSSPGTGNYNEQFF. The DNA for the CDR3 is TGTGCCAGCAGTTCTCCCGGGACAGGGAATTACAATGAGCAGTTCTTC. This chain uses TRBV5-4 with TRBJ2-1; 9 bases match TRBD1. The V gene's germline CDR1 is SGHNT and CDR2 YYREEE (reference sequence). The CDR3 spans 16 residues. J gave up 4 bases and V 5 bases, and 10 bases lay outside the gene matches.

This chain joins TRBV19 and TRBJ2-1; possible D gene TRBD1, 5 bases. The CDR3 totals 15 residues. The V end lost 5 bases, the J end lost 3 bases, and 14 bases lay between the germline ends. From germline, CDR1 is LNHDA and CDR2 SQIVND (reference sequence). The CDR3: CASSPRTRGYNEQFF. Here the CDR3 DNA reads TGTGCCAGTAGTCCCCGGACAAGGGGCTACAATGAGCAGTTCTTC. Full variable domain (outside the CDR3, taken from reference TRBV19 and TRBJ2-1): DGGITQSPKYLFRKEGQNVTLSCEQNLNHDAMYWYRQDPGQGLRLIYYSQIVNDFQKGDIAEGYSVSREKKESFPLTVTSAQKNPTAFYLCASSPRTRGYNEQFFGPGTRLTVL.

The chain carries TRBV6-5 and TRBJ1-1; D may be TRBD1 (6 bases). Germline loops: CDR1 MNHEY, CDR2 SVGAGI. This CDR3 region has 14 residues. The ends were cut back, 4 bases at V and 4 bases at J, with 13 bases in the middle. CDR3 protein: CASSLGGFVTEAFF. The CDR3 DNA reads TGTGCCAGCAGTTTAGGGGGTTTCGTCACTGAAGCTTTCTTT.

There are a few counts of this clone. This rearrangement joins TRBV29-1 to TRBJ2-2; 9 nucleotides agree with TRBD1. The CDR3 covers 14 residues. Germline V CDR1 and CDR2: SQVTM, ANQGSEA. The V segment lost 7 bases and the J segment 3 bases; nucleotides outside the gene matches: 6. In DNA form, the CDR3 reads TGCAGCGCTTCCCGGACAGGGGACACCGGGGAGCTGTTTTTT. This translates into CSASRTGDTGELFF.

The chain joins TRBV4-1 to TRBJ2-7; the D is unclear. V dropped 1 base and J dropped 7 bases, with 17 bases sitting between them. The CDR3 has 15 residues. Per the germline V gene, CDR1 is MGHRA and CDR2 is YSYEKL. The CDR3 bases are TGCGCCAGCAGCCAAGTACGAAGCGCCGAAAGGGAGCAGTACTTC. This codes for CASSQVRSAEREQYF.

The rearrangement joins TRBV2 to TRBJ1-6, with TRBD1 identical over 7 bases. The germline V gene encodes CDR1 SNHLY and CDR2 FYNNEI. The CDR3 has 15 residues. V shed 7 bases, J shed 8 bases, and the junction held 11 bases outside the gene matches. The CDR3, as DNA: TGTGCCAGCATCGGGGACAGAGCAAGGGATTCACCCCTCCACTTT. Residues: CASIGDRARDSPLHF.

CDR3 loop: CASSIGSRGGTEAFF. CDR3 nucleotides: TGTGCCAGTAGTATTGGGAGCAGGGGCGGCACTGAAGCTTTCTTT. The genes are TRBV19 and TRBJ1-1; weak D call: TRBD1 (6 bases). This CDR3 contains 15 residues. V was shortened by 3 bases and J by 4 bases, with 15 bases between the two germline ends. Germline CDR1 LNHDA, CDR2 SQIVND (reference sequence).

A note on this clone: Mismatch with germline at one junction end may stem from a read error. The chain employs TRBV6-1 and TRBJ2-4; no reliable D call. The CDR3 is 15 residues long. Germline lookup yields CDR1 MNHNS and CDR2 SASEGT. Here the CDR3 reads CASTENRAAKNIQYF. The DNA for the CDR3 is TGTGCCAGCACTGAAAACCGCGCCGCCAAAAACATTCAGTACTTC.

The V gene is TRBV19, the J gene TRBJ1-4; 8 nucleotides match TRBD1. The V gene's germline CDR1 is LNHDA and CDR2 SQIVND (reference sequence). This CDR3 is built from 14 residues. V trimming: 6 bases; J trimming: 8 bases; junction bases outside the gene matches: 8. CDR3 residues: CASRDRGGNEKLFF. CDR3 nucleotides: TGTGCCAGTAGAGACAGGGGAGGGAACGAAAAACTGTTTTTT.

The CDR3, as DNA: TGTGCCACCAGTGATCGAGGACTAGCGGATTCTGAGCAGTTCTTC. Protein product: CATSDRGLADSEQFF. V gene TRBV24-1 combines with J gene TRBJ2-1, with TRBD2 identical over 10 bases. CDR1 is KGHDR, CDR2 SFDVKD, per germline. Losses at the gene ends were 3 bases for V and 9 bases for J; bases not matched to a gene: 7. The CDR3 runs to 15 residues.

The gene calls are TRBV6-1 and TRBJ1-6; D perhaps matches TRBD1 (5 bases). The CDR3 length is 13 residues. CDR1 MNHNS and CDR2 SASEGT come from the germline V gene. Trimming left V 1 base short and J 10 bases short, with 8 bases between. CDR3 in DNA: TGTGCCAGCAGTGAAGAGAGGACATCACCCCTCCACTTT. Residues: CASSEERTSPLHF.

The gene calls are TRBV14 and TRBJ1-1; perhaps TRBD1 as D (6 bases). V was pared by 1 base and J by 8 bases, with 14 bases between. In germline, CDR1 is SGHDN, CDR2 FVKESK. This CDR3 region has 14 residues. Written as DNA, the CDR3 is TGTGCCAGCAGCCAAGTAGAATCGAGGGGGGAAGCTTTCTTT. This sequence encodes CASSQVESRGEAFF. Full variable domain (outside the CDR3, taken from reference TRBV14 and TRBJ1-1): EAGVTQFPSHSVIEKGQTVTLRCDPISGHDNLYWYRRVMGKEIKFLLHFVKESKQDESGMPNNRFLAERTGGTYSTLKVQPAELEDSGVYFCASSQVESRGEAFFGQGTRLTVV.

The CDR3 loop reads CASSYFGSNTEAFF. The DNA for the CDR3 is TGCGCCAGCAGCTACTTCGGGTCGAACACTGAAGCTTTCTTT. This chain joins TRBV5-1 and TRBJ1-1, with no clear D. Germline assignment: CDR1 SGHRS and CDR2 YFSETQ. V lost 3 bases, J lost 1 base, and 10 bases lay in between. This CDR3 has 14 residues.

The genes are TRBV7-8 and TRBJ1-1; possibly TRBD1 for D (5 bases). Germline values: CDR1 SGHVS, CDR2 FQNEAQ. Trimming shortened V by 2 bases and J by 1 base, and 14 bases separated the two germline ends. This CDR3 is 16 amino acids long. Written as DNA, the CDR3 is TGTGCCAGCAGCTTATCTAAGGGGTTGGGGAACACTGAAGCTTTCTTT. Its translation is CASSLSKGLGNTEAFF.

Concerning this clone: A read error may produce the germline difference seen at one junction end. V gene TRBV2 combines with J gene TRBJ2-3, with TRBD2 matching over 11 bases. The CDR3 is 17 residues long. Germline lookup yields CDR1 SNHLY and CDR2 FYNNEI. The CDR3 DNA reads TGTGCCAGCAGTCAAGCCTTGACTAGCGGGGTCACAGATACGCAGTATTTT. Protein product: CASSQALTSGVTDTQYF.

V is TRBV9 and J is TRBJ2-1, with 7 bases lining up with TRBD2. The J segment lost 4 bases and the V segment lost 0 bases, leaving 7 bases of the junction unmatched. Germline assignment: CDR1 SGDLS and CDR2 YYNGEE. There are 16 residues in the CDR3. The CDR3 DNA follows: TGTGCCAGCAGCGTAGTTTCAGCGGGGACGTACAATGAGCAGTTCTTC. The encoded protein is CASSVVSAGTYNEQFF.

V is TRBV19 and J is TRBJ2-1, with TRBD2 identical over 10 bases. The germline CDR1 and CDR2 sequences are LNHDA and SQIVND (reference sequence). The CDR3 covers 16 residues. The ends lost 5 bases at V and 5 bases at J; junction bases unmatched: 9. The CDR3 sequence is CASSPFRTSGDNEQFF. The CDR3 DNA reads TGTGCCAGTAGTCCTTTCCGGACTAGCGGTGACAATGAGCAGTTCTTC.

The CDR3 nucleotides are TGTGCCAGCTCTTTTCCCGGGTGGGAAGCTTTCTTT. As protein: CASSFPGWEAFF. The chain employs TRBV7-9 and TRBJ1-1; D not certain. Germline V gives CDR1 SEHNR, CDR2 FQNEAQ (reference sequence). The V end was cut by 8 bases, the J end by 8 bases, with 15 bases between. This CDR3 contains 12 residues.

The chain recombines TRBV10-1 with TRBJ2-3, with 10 nucleotides matching TRBD1. The CDR3 loop spans 15 amino acids. J was trimmed by 0 bases and V by 4 bases; bases with no gene match: 1. CDR1 is WNHNN, CDR2 SYGVQD, per germline (reference sequence). CDR3 residues: CASSGTGGSTDTQYF. CDR3 coding DNA: TGCGCCAGCAGTGGGACAGGGGGAAGCACAGATACGCAGTATTTT.

J is TRBJ2-2 and V is TRBV7-6; the match to TRBD2 covers 10 bases. V dropped 5 bases and J dropped 5; count of bases not matched to a gene: 8. The CDR3 contains 16 residues. Germline V lookup: CDR1 SGHVS, CDR2 FNYEAQ. As DNA, the CDR3 is TGTGCCAGCAGCCGCGAAGCGGGAGGGCTAACCGGGGAGCTGTTTTTT. The encoded protein is CASSREAGGLTGELFF.

A single count supports this clone. The chain links TRBV10-1 to TRBJ2-2, with TRBD1 matching 9 bases. The CDR3 contains 13 residues. Germline loops: CDR1 WNHNN, CDR2 SYGVQD (reference sequence). Trimming cost V 10 bases and J 6 bases; bases outside gene matches: 6. The CDR3 spells CATPGQGAGELFF. The CDR3, as DNA: TGCGCCACTCCGGGACAGGGCGCCGGGGAGCTGTTTTTT.

The J gene is TRBJ1-2, the V gene TRBV12-3 or TRBV12-4; unclear D gene. Deletions cut 2 bases from V and 7 bases from J, with 11 bases between. The CDR3 length is 13 residues. CDR3 loop: CASSLTGEVGYTF. The DNA for the CDR3 is TGTGCCAGCAGTTTAACCGGGGAGGTTGGCTACACCTTC.

The rearrangement joins TRBV12-3 or TRBV12-4 to TRBJ1-2; possibly TRBD1 for D (5 bases). This CDR3 has 13 amino acids. With 6 bases removed from V and 5 bases from J, the gap between germline ends came to 13 bases. The chain's CDR3 is CASSPGGRYGYTF. The DNA for the CDR3 is TGTGCCAGCAGCCCGGGGGGTCGATATGGCTACACCTTC.